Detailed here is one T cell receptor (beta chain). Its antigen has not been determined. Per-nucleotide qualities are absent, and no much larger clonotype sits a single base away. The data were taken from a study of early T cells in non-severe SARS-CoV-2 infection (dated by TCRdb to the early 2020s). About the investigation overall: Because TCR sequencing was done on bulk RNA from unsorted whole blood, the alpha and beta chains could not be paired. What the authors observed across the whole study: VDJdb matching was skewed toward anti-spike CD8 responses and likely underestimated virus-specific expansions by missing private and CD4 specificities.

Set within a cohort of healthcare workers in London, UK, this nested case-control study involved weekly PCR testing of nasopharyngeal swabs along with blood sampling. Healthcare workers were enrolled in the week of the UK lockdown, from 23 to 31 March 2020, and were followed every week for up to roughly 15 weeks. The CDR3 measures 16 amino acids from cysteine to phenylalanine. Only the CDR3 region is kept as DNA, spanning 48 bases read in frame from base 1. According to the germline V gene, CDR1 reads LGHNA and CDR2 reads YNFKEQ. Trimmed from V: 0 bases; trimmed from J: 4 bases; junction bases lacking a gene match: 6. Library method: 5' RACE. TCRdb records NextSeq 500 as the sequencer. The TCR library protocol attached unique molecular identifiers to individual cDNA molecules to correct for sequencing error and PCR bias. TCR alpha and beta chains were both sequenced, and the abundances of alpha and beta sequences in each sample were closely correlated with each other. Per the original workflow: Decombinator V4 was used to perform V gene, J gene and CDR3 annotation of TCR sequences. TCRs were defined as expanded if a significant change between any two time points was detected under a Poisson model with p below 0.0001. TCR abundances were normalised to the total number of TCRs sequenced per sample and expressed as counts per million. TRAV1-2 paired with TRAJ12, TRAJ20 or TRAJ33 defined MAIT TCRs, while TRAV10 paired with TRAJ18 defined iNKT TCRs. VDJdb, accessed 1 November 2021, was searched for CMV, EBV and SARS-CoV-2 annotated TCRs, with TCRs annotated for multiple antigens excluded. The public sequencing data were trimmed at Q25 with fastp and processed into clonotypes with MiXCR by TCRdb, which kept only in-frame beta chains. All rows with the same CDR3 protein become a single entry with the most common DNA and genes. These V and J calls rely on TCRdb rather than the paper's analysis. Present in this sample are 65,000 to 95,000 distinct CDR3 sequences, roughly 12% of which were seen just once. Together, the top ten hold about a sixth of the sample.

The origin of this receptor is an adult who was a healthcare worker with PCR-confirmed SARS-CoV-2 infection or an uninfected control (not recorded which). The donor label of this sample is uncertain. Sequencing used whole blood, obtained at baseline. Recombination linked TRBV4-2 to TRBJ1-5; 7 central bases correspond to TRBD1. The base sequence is TGTGCCAGCAGCCAAGAACTAGGGGGCAGAAATCAGCCCCAGCATTTT. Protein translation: CASSQELGGRNQPQHF.